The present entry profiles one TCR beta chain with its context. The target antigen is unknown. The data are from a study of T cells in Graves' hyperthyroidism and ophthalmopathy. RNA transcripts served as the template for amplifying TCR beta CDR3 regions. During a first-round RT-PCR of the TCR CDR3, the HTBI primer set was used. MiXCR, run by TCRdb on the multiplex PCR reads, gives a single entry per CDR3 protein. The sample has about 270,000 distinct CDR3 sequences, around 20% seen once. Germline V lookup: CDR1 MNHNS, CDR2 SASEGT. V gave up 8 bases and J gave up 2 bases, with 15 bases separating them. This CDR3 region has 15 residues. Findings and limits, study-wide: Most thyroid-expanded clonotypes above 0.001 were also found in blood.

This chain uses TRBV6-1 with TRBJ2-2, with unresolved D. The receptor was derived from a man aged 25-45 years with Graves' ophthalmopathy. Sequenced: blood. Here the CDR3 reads CASRSQALNTGELFF. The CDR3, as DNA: TGTGCCAGCCGCTCCCAGGCCCTAAACACCGGGGAGCTGTTTTTT.